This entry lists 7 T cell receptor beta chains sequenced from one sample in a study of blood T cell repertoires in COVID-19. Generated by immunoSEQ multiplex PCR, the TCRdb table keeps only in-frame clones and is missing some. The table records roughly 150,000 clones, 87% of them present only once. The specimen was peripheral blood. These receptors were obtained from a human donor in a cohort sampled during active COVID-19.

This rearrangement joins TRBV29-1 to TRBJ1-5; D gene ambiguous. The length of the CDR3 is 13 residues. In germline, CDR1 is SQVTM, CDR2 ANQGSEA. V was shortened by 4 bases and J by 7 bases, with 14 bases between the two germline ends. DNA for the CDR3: TGCAGCGTTGGGGATGGAGGGCGGCAGCCCCAGCATTTT. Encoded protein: CSVGDGGRQPQHF.

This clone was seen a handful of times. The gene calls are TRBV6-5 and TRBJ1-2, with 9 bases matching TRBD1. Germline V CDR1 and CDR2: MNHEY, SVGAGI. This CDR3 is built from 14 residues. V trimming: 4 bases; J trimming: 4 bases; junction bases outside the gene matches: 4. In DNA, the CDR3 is TGTGCCAGCAGTTCACAGGGGGCCCTCTATGGCTACACCTTC. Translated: CASSSQGALYGYTF.

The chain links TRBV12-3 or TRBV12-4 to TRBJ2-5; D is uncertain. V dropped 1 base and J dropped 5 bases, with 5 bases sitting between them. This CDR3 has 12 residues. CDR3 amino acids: CASSLGRETQYF. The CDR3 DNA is TGTGCCAGCAGTTTAGGGCGGGAGACCCAGTACTTC.

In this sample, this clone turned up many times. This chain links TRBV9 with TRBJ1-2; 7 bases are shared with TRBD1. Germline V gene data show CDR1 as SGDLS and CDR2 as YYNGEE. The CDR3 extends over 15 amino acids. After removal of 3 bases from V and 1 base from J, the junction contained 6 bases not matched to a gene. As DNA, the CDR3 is TGTGCCAGCAGCGAATTGGGACAGCTTAACTATGGCTACACCTTC. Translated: CASSELGQLNYGYTF. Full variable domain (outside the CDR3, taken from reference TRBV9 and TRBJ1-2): DSGVTQTPKHLITATGQRVTLRCSPRSGDLSVYWYQQSLDQGLQFLIQYYNGEERAKGNILERFSAQQFPDLHSELNLSSLELGDSALYFCASSELGQLNYGYTFGSGTRLTVV.

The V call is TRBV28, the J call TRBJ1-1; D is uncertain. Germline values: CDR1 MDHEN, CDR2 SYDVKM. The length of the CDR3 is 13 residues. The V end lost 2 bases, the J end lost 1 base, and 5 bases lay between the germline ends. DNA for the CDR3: TGTGCCAGCAGTTTACTGAGGAACACTGAAGCTTTCTTT. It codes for CASSLLRNTEAFF.

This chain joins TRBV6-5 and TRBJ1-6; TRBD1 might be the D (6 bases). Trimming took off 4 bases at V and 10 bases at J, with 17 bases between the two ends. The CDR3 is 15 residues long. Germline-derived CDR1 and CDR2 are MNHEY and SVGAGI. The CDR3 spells CASSSPRGIGSPLHF. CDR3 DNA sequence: TGTGCCAGCAGTTCCCCCAGGGGAATAGGGTCACCCCTCCACTTT.

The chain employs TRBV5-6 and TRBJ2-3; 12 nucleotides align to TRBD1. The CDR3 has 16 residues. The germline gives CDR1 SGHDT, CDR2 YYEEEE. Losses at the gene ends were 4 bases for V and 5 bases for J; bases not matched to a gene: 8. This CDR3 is CASSLEGQGAVDTQYF. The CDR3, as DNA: TGTGCCAGCAGCCTTGAGGGACAGGGGGCTGTAGATACGCAGTATTTT.